This TCR beta chain came from a study of radiation and T cells in renal cell carcinoma. Only in-frame clones appear in the TCRdb table, and some are missing; sequencing was by immunoSEQ multiplex PCR. The data show about 77,000 clones, 70% to 90% seen once. Worth noting for this clone: Its target is not known.

Study-level findings and limits: Pretreatment tumor biopsies were lacking, so baseline clonotypes are unknown.

CDR1 is MNHNY and CDR2 is SVGAGI in the germline V gene (reference sequence). V was clipped by 6 bases and J by 7 bases; unmatched bases: 13. CDR3 length: 15 residues. Time point in this sample: blood 4 weeks post-SBRT, at nephrectomy. The treatment here: 15 Gy SBRT to primary tumor, nephrectomy 4 weeks later. Nephrectomy followed 15 Gy stereotactic body radiation by 4 weeks. Serial blood draws occurred at baseline and 2 and 4 weeks post-SBRT. The patient's renal cell carcinoma had clear cell pathology. This sequence was found in a woman aged 60-70 years with renal cell carcinoma. This sample comprised blood, obtained from a patient whose treatment included radiotherapy and nephrectomy. The chain combines TRBV6-6 with TRBJ1-2; 8 bases match TRBD1. This CDR3 reads CASRIDRGDSGGYTF. DNA of the CDR3: TGTGCCAGCAGGATAGACAGGGGAGATTCGGGTGGCTACACCTTC.